One sample yielded the 18 T cell receptor beta chains listed below, sequenced in a study of identical twins. TCRdb fed the 5' RACE reads into MiXCR, producing one record per CDR3 protein. This table has roughly 750,000 distinct CDR3 sequences, about 20% appearing once. The data were also submitted as part of a second study, on T cells expressing NK-cell markers.

What was sequenced was PBMCs. Receptors originate from a woman under 30 in good health.

The sample holds a few counts of this clonotype. J is TRBJ1-1 and V is TRBV20-1; D not resolved. The length of the CDR3 is 15 residues. Between the trimmed V and J ends, which lost 0 bases and 1 base, there was a span of 12 bases. CDR1 DFQATT and CDR2 SNEGSKA come from the germline V gene (reference sequence). This chain's CDR3 is CSARDVGRGNTEAFF. Here the CDR3 DNA reads TGCAGTGCTAGAGATGTCGGGCGGGGGAACACTGAAGCTTTCTTT.

This rearrangement joins TRBV12-3 or TRBV12-4 to TRBJ1-2; a possible D gene is TRBD1 (5 bases). V dropped 0 bases and J dropped 12 bases, with 11 bases sitting between them. The CDR3 is 12 residues long. The CDR3 DNA is TGTGCCAGCAGTTTAGCGGGGCAGGTCAACACCTTC. It specifies CASSLAGQVNTF.

This clonotype came up many times. The chain employs TRBV5-1 and TRBJ1-3, with D tentatively TRBD1 (6 bases). CDR1 and CDR2 from the germline V gene are SGHRS and YFSETQ. Deletions cut 0 bases from V and 2 bases from J, with 9 bases between. The CDR3 loop spans 15 amino acids. CDR3 sequence reads: CASSLEGTTGNTIYF. As DNA, the CDR3 is TGCGCCAGCAGCTTGGAGGGGACAACTGGAAACACCATATATTTT.

This clonotype was observed a few times. The CDR3 coding sequence is TGTGCCAGCAGTTACTCGATCCTGCAGGCGAACACTGAAGCTTTCTTT. The encoded protein is CASSYSILQANTEAFF. The chain uses TRBV6-5 and TRBJ1-1, with D uncertain. The length of the CDR3 is 16 residues. Trimming shortened V by 0 bases and J by 1 base, and 12 bases separated the two germline ends. Germline CDR1 MNHEY, CDR2 SVGAGI.

In this sample, this clonotype turned up a few times. This sequence joins TRBV20-1 and TRBJ2-7, with TRBD1 identical over 10 bases. The V gene's germline CDR1 is DFQATT and CDR2 SNEGSKA (reference sequence). The CDR3 spans 13 residues. V shed 4 bases and J 7 bases; nucleotides not matched to a gene: 7. CDR3 residues: CSATRQGAREQYF. DNA of the CDR3: TGCAGTGCTACCCGACAGGGGGCGCGGGAGCAGTACTTC.

The J gene is TRBJ2-7, the V gene TRBV7-9; 7 bases line up with TRBD1. Per germline, CDR1 SEHNR and CDR2 FQNEAQ (reference sequence). The length of the CDR3 is 15 residues. Trimming took 4 bases from V and 4 from J; bases not matched to a gene: 10. For the CDR3, the DNA is TGTGCCAGCAGCTCAGCGACAGGGATAGGATACGAGCAGTACTTC. Amino acid sequence: CASSSATGIGYEQYF.

The chain is built from TRBV3-1 and TRBJ2-1; 7 bases fit TRBD2. The CDR3 spans 15 residues. Germline assignment: CDR1 LGHDT and CDR2 YNNKEL (reference sequence). The ends lost 11 bases at V and 5 bases at J; junction bases unmatched: 15. The CDR3 spells CACTQWTSNDNEQFF. CDR3 nucleotide sequence: TGTGCCTGCACCCAGTGGACTAGTAACGACAATGAGCAGTTCTTC.

The chain uses TRBV7-6 and TRBJ2-6; no firm D call. V was pared by 1 base and J by 4 bases, with 8 bases between. CDR1 and CDR2 from the germline V gene are SGHVS and FNYEAQ. The CDR3 has 15 amino acids. CDR3 amino acids: CASSLGVRGANVLTF. CDR3 coding DNA: TGTGCCAGCAGCTTAGGGGTTCGCGGGGCCAACGTCCTGACTTTC.

The table lists this clonotype with a few counts. This chain links TRBV6-2 or TRBV6-3 with TRBJ2-7; 8 bases are shared with TRBD1. This CDR3 contains 14 residues. Germline-derived CDR1 and CDR2 are MNHEY and SVGEGT. V lost 6 bases to trimming and J lost 4 bases; unmatched junction nucleotides: 8. CDR3 sequence (DNA): TGTGCCAGCAGCCTTTGGACAGGGATGTACGAGCAGTACTTC. It is translated as CASSLWTGMYEQYF.

This clonotype turned up a few times. The chain carries TRBV29-1 and TRBJ2-7; TRBD2 matches at 8 bases. The germline V gene has CDR1 SQVTM and CDR2 ANQGSEA. After removal of 7 bases from V and 3 bases from J, the junction contained 17 bases not matched to a gene. The CDR3 length is 16 residues. CDR3 region: CSGARRAGTRSYEQYF. CDR3 nucleotides: TGCAGCGGCGCGAGACGGGCCGGGACTAGAAGCTACGAGCAGTACTTC.

This clonotype was seen a few times. This chain uses TRBV11-2 with TRBJ2-2, with D unresolved. V lost 5 bases to trimming and J lost 3 bases, with 13 bases between them. There are 15 residues in the CDR3. Germline lookup yields CDR1 SGHAT and CDR2 FQNNGV. The CDR3 sequence is CASSPHRPDTGELFF. In DNA, the CDR3 is TGTGCCAGCAGCCCCCATCGGCCGGACACCGGGGAGCTGTTTTTT.

Ten or more counts support this clonotype. The J gene is TRBJ2-7, the V gene TRBV12-3 or TRBV12-4; D gene uncertain. V was cut by 3 bases and J by 2 bases, with 11 bases left in between. The CDR3 is 14 residues long. CDR3 amino acids: CASSFLPGTYEQYF. The CDR3 region has the DNA TGTGCCAGCAGTTTTCTCCCAGGCACCTACGAGCAGTACTTC.

This clonotype was detected only a few times. The CDR3 DNA reads TGCAGTGCTCGCGACAGGGGATTAGATGGCTACACCTTC. It translates to CSARDRGLDGYTF. The chain employs TRBV20-1 and TRBJ1-2, with TRBD1 identical over 8 bases. The CDR3 has 13 amino acids. With V trimmed by 5 bases and J by 6 bases, 8 bases remained unmatched. Germline assignment: CDR1 DFQATT and CDR2 SNEGSKA (reference sequence).

This clonotype was seen a few times. In nucleotides, the CDR3 is TGTGCCAGCAGCTCCTTAGGGCTGGAAAACACAGATACGCAGTATTTT. Its protein product is CASSSLGLENTDTQYF. The chain is built from TRBV6-1 and TRBJ2-3, with D unresolved. Per germline, CDR1 MNHNS and CDR2 SASEGT. There are 16 residues in the CDR3. Between the trimmed V and J ends, which lost 6 bases and 2 bases, there was a span of 18 bases.

The V call is TRBV4-3, the J call TRBJ1-1, with D uncertain. The CDR3 covers 15 residues. Germline V gene data show CDR1 as LGHNA and CDR2 as YSLEER. Trimming cost V 2 bases and J 5 bases, with 15 bases left between them. The chain's CDR3 is CASSQSYSGGTEAFF. CDR3 sequence (DNA): TGCGCCAGCAGCCAATCTTATTCCGGAGGTACTGAAGCTTTCTTT.

This clonotype was recorded a few times. V usage is TRBV12-3 or TRBV12-4 and J usage is TRBJ2-7; TRBD2 matches 12 bases. V lost 6 bases to trimming and J lost 3 bases; unmatched junction nucleotides: 6. There are 15 residues in the CDR3. The DNA for the CDR3 is TGTGCCAGCAGCTCAACTAGCGGGAGGATCTACGAGCAGTACTTC. Protein product: CASSSTSGRIYEQYF.

In nucleotides, the CDR3 is TGCAGCGTGGCCGCTAGCGGGATGTACAATGAGCAGTTCTTC. Translated: CSVAASGMYNEQFF. The chain uses TRBV29-1 and TRBJ2-1, with TRBD2 matching 9 bases. The CDR3 covers 14 residues. The trim removed 6 bases at V and 4 bases at J, leaving 7 bases unmatched. Germline V CDR1 and CDR2: SQVTM, ANQGSEA.

This clonotype has at least ten counts. The chain recombines TRBV12-3 or TRBV12-4 with TRBJ1-2; TRBD1 matches at 7 bases. The V gene end was trimmed by 7 bases and the J gene end by 2 bases; junction bases not matched to a gene: 10. The CDR3 is 15 amino acids. This CDR3 is CASNARQGTNYGYTF. The DNA of the CDR3 is TGTGCCAGCAACGCCCGACAGGGTACGAACTATGGCTACACCTTC.